The rows below give T cell receptor beta chains drawn from one sample of a study of STAT3 mutations in large granular lymphocyte leukemia. Measured with immunoSEQ multiplex PCR; TCRdb has only the in-frame clones, and not every one. The sample yields about 7,700 clones, about four fifths seen once. What was sequenced was peripheral blood mononuclear cells. These receptors all stem from a woman aged 40 to 49 with T-cell large granular lymphocyte leukemia. Some clones in this sample may be carry-over from other donors' samples. The CDR3 runs from the conserved cysteine through the conserved F or W. The D gene is left open where the match is weak. Not all rows give a size; the values are once, few, many and, for expanded clones, a class.

d_call	clone_size	v_call	j_call	cdr3_nt	cdr3_aa
NA	NA	TRBV18	TRBJ1-5	TGTGCCAGCTCACCACGAAGCCTGGGCGAGCTTGGCAATCAGCCCCAGCATTTT	CASSPRSLGELGNQPQHF
TRBD1	NA	TRBV5-5	TRBJ1-1	TGTGCCAGCAGCTTAGGGACAGCCGATAGCACTGAAGCTTTCTTT	CASSLGTADSTEAFF
TRBD1	NA	TRBV18	TRBJ2-7	TGTGCCAGCTCACCCGGGACAGGAGCCTACGAGCAGTACTTC	CASSPGTGAYEQYF
NA	once	TRBV5-4	TRBJ1-1	TGTGCCGGGTCGACAGTGATGAACACTGAAGCTTTCTTT	CAGSTVMNTEAFF
NA	NA	TRBV7-3	TRBJ2-1	TGTGCCAGCAGCGGTCCAGGGCAATTTAGGGGGGATGAGCAGTTCTTC	CASSGPGQFRGDEQFF
NA	NA	TRBV18	TRBJ1-2	TGTGCCAGCTCACCGTCGATCGACAGAAACTATGGCTACACCTTC	CASSPSIDRNYGYTF
TRBD2	NA	TRBV6-5	TRBJ2-7	TGTGCCAGCAGTTTCGGGCTAGCGGCCGAGCAGTACTTC	CASSFGLAAEQYF
NA	few	TRBV30	TRBJ1-1	TGTGCCTGGGTCAGGGTTGATCGGACTGAAGCTTTCTTT	CAWVRVDRTEAFF
TRBD1	NA	TRBV4-3	TRBJ2-7	TGCGCCAGCAGCCAAATGTGGACAGGCCAAGCCTACGAGCAGTACTTC	CASSQMWTGQAYEQYF
NA	few	TRBV7-2	TRBJ1-2	TGTGCCAGCAGCTTAGCCTCGACGGGAGGCTACACCTTC	CASSLASTGGYTF
TRBD2	NA	TRBV5-1	TRBJ2-7	TGCGCCAGCAGAGGTAGCGGGAGGGTTTACGAGCAGTACTTC	CASRGSGRVYEQYF
TRBD2	NA	TRBV13	TRBJ2-7	TGTGCCAGCAGCTTAAGCGGACTAGGTATAAGCGAGCAGTACTTC	CASSLSGLGISEQYF
NA	NA	TRBV5-1	TRBJ1-2	TGCGCCAGCACCTCGGACAGAAATGGCTACACCTTC	CASTSDRNGYTF
NA	NA	TRBV7-2	TRBJ1-2	TGTGCCAGCAGCTTAGCCCTCGGGACAACTAACTATGGCTACACCTTC	CASSLALGTTNYGYTF
NA	NA	TRBV5-1	TRBJ1-5	TGCGCCAGCAGCCCCGGGAGTCTGAATGGCAATCAGCCCCAGCATTTT	CASSPGSLNGNQPQHF
NA	NA	TRBV29-1	TRBJ1-1	TGCAGCGTCAAGAGGGGAAGATGGTACACTGAAGCTTTCTTT	CSVKRGRWYTEAFF
TRBD1	once	TRBV30	TRBJ2-6	TGTGCCTGGGACAGGGAGGCCAACGTCCTGACTTTC	CAWDREANVLTF
NA	NA	TRBV18	TRBJ2-1	TGTGCCAGCTCACCATCCTTCCCCCCGCTGCAGTTCTTC	CASSPSFPPLQFF
TRBD1	NA	TRBV5-4	TRBJ2-7	TGTGCCAGCAGCTTGGGGGGGACAGGGGGCGAGCAGTACTTC	CASSLGGTGGEQYF
NA	NA	TRBV6-6	TRBJ1-5	TGTGCCAGCACCATCGGGGGGGAAAGAAATCAGCCCCAGCATTTT	CASTIGGERNQPQHF
NA	NA	TRBV7-9	TRBJ2-1	TGTGCCAGCAGCCCCGGAACCTACAATGAGCAGTTCTTC	CASSPGTYNEQFF
NA	NA	TRBV25-1	TRBJ2-7	TGTGCCAGCAGTGAGACCAAACCCTACGAGCAGTACTTC	CASSETKPYEQYF
NA	NA	TRBV7-9	TRBJ1-2	TGTGCCAGCAGCCTGGATCCTTATGGCTACACCTTC	CASSLDPYGYTF
TRBD1	NA	TRBV5-1	TRBJ1-2	TGCGCCAGCAGCTTAGGGACAGAAAACTATGGCTACACCTTC	CASSLGTENYGYTF
NA	NA	TRBV18	TRBJ1-6	TGTGCCAGCTCACCCTCGGCGAGGGATTCACCCCTCCACTTT	CASSPSARDSPLHF
TRBD1	few	TRBV29-1	TRBJ1-5	TGCAGCGCGCGACAGGGGAACGATCAGCCCCAGCATTTT	CSARQGNDQPQHF
TRBD1	few	TRBV30	TRBJ1-1	TGTGCCTGGAGCCCGGGACAGAGGACTGAAGCTTTCTTT	CAWSPGQRTEAFF
NA	once	TRBV28	TRBJ2-5	TGTGCCAGCAGTTTGGGTGCCCGGGGCCGGAGGGAGACCCAGTACTTC	CASSLGARGRRETQYF
NA	NA	TRBV6-5	TRBJ1-2	TGTGCCAGCGGGGCTAACTATGGCTACACCTTC	CASGANYGYTF
NA	NA	TRBV5-1	TRBJ1-1	TGCGCCAGCAGCTTGGCCGGGTGGGGCACTGAAGCTTTCTTT	CASSLAGWGTEAFF
TRBD1	NA	TRBV5-1	TRBJ2-7	TGCGCCAGCAGCCTGGAGCAGGGGGCGCTGACCTACGAGCAGTACTTC	CASSLEQGALTYEQYF
NA	NA	TRBV18	TRBJ1-1	TGTGCCAGCTCACCAGCCAGCGTGAACACTGAAGCTTTCTTT	CASSPASVNTEAFF
TRBD1	few	TRBV19	TRBJ1-2	TGTGCCAGTAGTATAATCCCAGGGGGCGATGGCTATGGCTACACCTTC	CASSIIPGGDGYGYTF
NA	NA	TRBV4-3	TRBJ1-2	TGCGCCAGCAGCCAAGCGGGCAGAAAGTGGACTAACTATGGCTACACCTTC	CASSQAGRKWTNYGYTF
NA	NA	TRBV5-1	TRBJ1-1	TGCGCCAGCAGCTTTGGGGGGGATGGCACTGAAGCTTTCTTT	CASSFGGDGTEAFF
NA	NA	TRBV7-2	TRBJ1-1	TGTGCCAGCAGCCCGGGTATGAACACTGAAGCTTTCTTT	CASSPGMNTEAFF
NA	NA	TRBV5-1	TRBJ2-1	TGCGCCAGCAGCCCGGGACCGTACAATGAGCAGTTCTTC	CASSPGPYNEQFF
NA	NA	TRBV18	TRBJ1-1	TGTGCCAGCTCACCGGGGGGAGGGCGAAGGAACACTGAAGCTTTCTTT	CASSPGGGRRNTEAFF
NA	NA	TRBV7-9	TRBJ2-7	TGTGCCAGCAGCTTCAGGAACTCCTACGAGCAGTACTTC	CASSFRNSYEQYF
NA	NA	TRBV7-2	TRBJ1-5	TGTGCCAGCAGCTTATACCAGGACGGCAATCAGCCCCAGCATTTT	CASSLYQDGNQPQHF
NA	NA	TRBV27	TRBJ2-1	TGTGCCAGCAGTTTAAGGGGAACAGGCATCGAGCAGTTCTTC	CASSLRGTGIEQFF
TRBD2	NA	TRBV7-9	TRBJ2-7	TGTGCCAGCAGCTCACCTGGGAGAGCGGGAGGGTCCTACGAGCAGTACTTC	CASSSPGRAGGSYEQYF
NA	NA	TRBV25-1	TRBJ2-7	TGTGCCAGCAGTGAGGGGGGGCACTACGAGCAGTACTTC	CASSEGGHYEQYF
NA	NA	TRBV30	TRBJ2-1	TGTGCCTGGAGTGGACTAGGTTGGAATGAGCAGTTCTTC	CAWSGLGWNEQFF
NA	once	TRBV29-1	TRBJ2-5	TGCAGCGTCCAGGGCCTGGGAGAGACCCAGTACTTC	CSVQGLGETQYF
TRBD1	NA	TRBV5-1	TRBJ2-7	TGCGCCAGCAGCTCGGACAGGGGACCCTACGAGCAGTACTTC	CASSSDRGPYEQYF
NA	NA	TRBV18	TRBJ1-6	TGTGCCAGCTCACCAACAGAGGGGACATTGAATTCACCCCTCCACTTT	CASSPTEGTLNSPLHF
NA	NA	TRBV28	TRBJ2-7	TGTGCCAGCAGTTTCGGCCTTAGGGACTACGAGCAGTACTTC	CASSFGLRDYEQYF
NA	NA	TRBV30	TRBJ1-3	TGTGCCTGGACTAACAGGGATTCGGGAAACACCATATATTTT	CAWTNRDSGNTIYF
NA	NA	TRBV19	TRBJ2-7	TGTGCCAGTAGTATTCAAGGGCGGGACGAGCAGTACTTC	CASSIQGRDEQYF
NA	NA	TRBV30	TRBJ2-2	TGTGCCTGGAGTCCAAGGGGGGGCACCGGGGAGCTGTTTTTT	CAWSPRGGTGELFF
TRBD1	medium-sized	TRBV15	TRBJ2-5	TGTGCCACCAGGGACAGGCAGATAGAGACCCAGTACTTC	CATRDRQIETQYF
NA	NA	TRBV5-4	TRBJ2-7	TGTGCCAGCAGCAGCTGGACGGGCACGCCCGAGCAGTACTTC	CASSSWTGTPEQYF
NA	NA	TRBV30	TRBJ2-5	TGTTGCCTGGATTTCTCAGGAGAGACCCAGTACTTC	CCLDFSGETQYF
TRBD1	NA	TRBV15	TRBJ2-7	TGTGCCACCAGCAGAGATAGGGGGCGCGAGCAGTACTTC	CATSRDRGREQYF
TRBD1	NA	TRBV7-9	TRBJ1-2	TGTGCCAGCAGCACGACACAGGGGGCGTCTGGTTATGGCTACACCTTC	CASSTTQGASGYGYTF
NA	NA	TRBV6-6	TRBJ2-3	TGTGCCAGCAGTCATTTACAGGGGGGGACAGATACGCAGTATTTT	CASSHLQGGTDTQYF
NA	few	TRBV30	TRBJ2-5	TGTGCCTGGAGTGTGGTACGGGAGACCCAGTACTTC	CAWSVVRETQYF
NA	NA	TRBV7-9	TRBJ1-1	TGTGCCAGCAGCTTAGGGGTGGGTGAACAGCCCAACACTGAAGCTTTCTTT	CASSLGVGEQPNTEAFF